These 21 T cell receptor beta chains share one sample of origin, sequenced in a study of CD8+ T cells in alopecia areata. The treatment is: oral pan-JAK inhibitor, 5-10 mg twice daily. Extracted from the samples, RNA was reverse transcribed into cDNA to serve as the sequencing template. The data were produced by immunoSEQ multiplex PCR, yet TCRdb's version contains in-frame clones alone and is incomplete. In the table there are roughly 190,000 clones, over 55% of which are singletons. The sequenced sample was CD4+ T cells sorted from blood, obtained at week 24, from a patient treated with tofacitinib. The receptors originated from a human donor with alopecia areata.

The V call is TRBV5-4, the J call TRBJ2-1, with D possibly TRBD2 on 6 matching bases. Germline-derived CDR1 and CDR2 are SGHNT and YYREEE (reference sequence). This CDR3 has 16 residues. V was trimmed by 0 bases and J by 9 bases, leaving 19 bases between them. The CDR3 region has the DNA TGTGCCAGCAGCTTGGCCGGTCTCGGGGGATATGGTGAGCAGTTCTTC. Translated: CASSLAGLGGYGEQFF.

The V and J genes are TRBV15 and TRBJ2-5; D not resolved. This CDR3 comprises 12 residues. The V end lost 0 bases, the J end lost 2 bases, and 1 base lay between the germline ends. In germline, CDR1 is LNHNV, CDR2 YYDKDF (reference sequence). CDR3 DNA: TGTGCCACCAGCAGAGATCAAGAGACCCAGTACTTC. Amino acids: CATSRDQETQYF.

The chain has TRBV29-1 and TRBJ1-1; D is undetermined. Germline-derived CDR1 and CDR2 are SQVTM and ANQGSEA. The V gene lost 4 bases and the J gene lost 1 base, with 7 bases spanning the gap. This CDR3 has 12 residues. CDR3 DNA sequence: TGCAGCGTTGGATCCCAGAACACTGAAGCTTTCTTT. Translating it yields CSVGSQNTEAFF.

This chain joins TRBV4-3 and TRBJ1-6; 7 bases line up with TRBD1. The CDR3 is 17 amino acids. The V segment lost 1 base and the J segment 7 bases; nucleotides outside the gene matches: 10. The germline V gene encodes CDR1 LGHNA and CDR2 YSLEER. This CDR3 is CASSQVAFGQANSPLHF. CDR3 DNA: TGCGCCAGCAGCCAAGTGGCCTTCGGACAGGCCAATTCACCCCTCCACTTT.

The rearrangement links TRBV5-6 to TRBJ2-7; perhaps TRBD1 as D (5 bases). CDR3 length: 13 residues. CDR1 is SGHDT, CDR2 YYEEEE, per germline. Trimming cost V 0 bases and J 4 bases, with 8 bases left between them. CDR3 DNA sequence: TGTGCCAGCAGCTTGGCCGACAGATACGAGCAGTACTTC. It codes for CASSLADRYEQYF.

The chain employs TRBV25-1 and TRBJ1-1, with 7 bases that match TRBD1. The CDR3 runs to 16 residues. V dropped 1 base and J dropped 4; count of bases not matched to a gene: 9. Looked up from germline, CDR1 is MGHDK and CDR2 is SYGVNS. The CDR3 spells CASSESPTGAATEAFF. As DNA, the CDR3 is TGTGCCAGCAGTGAATCCCCCACAGGGGCGGCCACTGAAGCTTTCTTT.

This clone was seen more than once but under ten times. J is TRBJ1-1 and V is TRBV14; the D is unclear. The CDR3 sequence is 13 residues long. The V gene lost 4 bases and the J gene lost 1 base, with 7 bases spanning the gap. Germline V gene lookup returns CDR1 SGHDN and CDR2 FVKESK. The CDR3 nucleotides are TGTGCCAGCAGCCCTAGATGGAACACTGAAGCTTTCTTT. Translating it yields CASSPRWNTEAFF.

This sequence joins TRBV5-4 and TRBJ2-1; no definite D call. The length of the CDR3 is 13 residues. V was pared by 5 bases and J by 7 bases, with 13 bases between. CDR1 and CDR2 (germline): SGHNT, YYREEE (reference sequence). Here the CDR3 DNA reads TGTGCCAGCAGTTATCCGTGGGGTAATGAGCAGTTCTTC. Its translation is CASSYPWGNEQFF.

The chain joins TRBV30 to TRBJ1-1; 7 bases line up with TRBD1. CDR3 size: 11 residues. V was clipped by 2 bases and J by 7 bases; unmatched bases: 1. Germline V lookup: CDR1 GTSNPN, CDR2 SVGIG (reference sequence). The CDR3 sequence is CAWSRDSEAFF. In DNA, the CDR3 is TGTGCCTGGAGTCGGGACAGTGAAGCTTTCTTT.

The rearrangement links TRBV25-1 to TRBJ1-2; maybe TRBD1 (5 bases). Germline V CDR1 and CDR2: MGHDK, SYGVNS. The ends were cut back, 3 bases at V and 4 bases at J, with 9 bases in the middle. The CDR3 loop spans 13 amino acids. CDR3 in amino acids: CASSEIDSYGYTF. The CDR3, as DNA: TGTGCCAGCAGTGAGATAGACAGCTATGGCTACACCTTC.

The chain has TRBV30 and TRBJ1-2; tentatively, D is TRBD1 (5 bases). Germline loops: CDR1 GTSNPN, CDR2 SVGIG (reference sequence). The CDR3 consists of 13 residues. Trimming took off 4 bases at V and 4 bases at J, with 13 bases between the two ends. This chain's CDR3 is CAWTQQVGYGYTF. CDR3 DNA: TGTGCCTGGACCCAACAGGTCGGCTATGGCTACACCTTC.

The CDR3 DNA sequence: TGTGCCTGGAGGGGCCCTGGGATTAACTATGGCTACACCTTC. The encoded protein is CAWRGPGINYGYTF. V gene TRBV30 combines with J gene TRBJ1-2; D not certain. The germline gives CDR1 GTSNPN, CDR2 SVGIG (reference sequence). The CDR3 totals 14 residues. V was pared by 3 bases and J by 1 base, with 12 bases between.

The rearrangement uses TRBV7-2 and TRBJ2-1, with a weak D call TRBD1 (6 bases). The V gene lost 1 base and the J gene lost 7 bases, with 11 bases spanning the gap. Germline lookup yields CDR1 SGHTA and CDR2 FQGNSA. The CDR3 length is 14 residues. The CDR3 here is CASSLGGLGNEQFF. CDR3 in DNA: TGTGCCAGCAGCTTAGGGGGGCTGGGGAATGAGCAGTTCTTC.

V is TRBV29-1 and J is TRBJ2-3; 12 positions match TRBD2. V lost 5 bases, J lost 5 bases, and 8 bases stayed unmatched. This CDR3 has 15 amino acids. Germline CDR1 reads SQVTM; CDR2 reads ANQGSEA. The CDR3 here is CSVLRTSGVGDTQYF. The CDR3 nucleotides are TGCAGCGTTCTGAGGACTAGCGGGGTAGGAGATACGCAGTATTTT.

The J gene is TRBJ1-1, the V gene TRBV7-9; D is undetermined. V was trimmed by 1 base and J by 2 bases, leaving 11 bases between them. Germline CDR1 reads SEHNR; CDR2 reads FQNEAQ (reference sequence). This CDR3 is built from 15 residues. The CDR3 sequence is CASSLVSGFNTEAFF. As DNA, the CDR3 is TGTGCCAGCAGCTTAGTCTCAGGATTTAACACTGAAGCTTTCTTT.

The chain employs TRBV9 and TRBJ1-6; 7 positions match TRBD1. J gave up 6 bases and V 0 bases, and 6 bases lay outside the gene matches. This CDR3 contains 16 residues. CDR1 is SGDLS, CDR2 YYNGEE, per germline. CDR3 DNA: TGTGCCAGCAGCGTAGCTGTAGGGGGCAGTAATTCACCCCTCCACTTT. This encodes CASSVAVGGSNSPLHF.

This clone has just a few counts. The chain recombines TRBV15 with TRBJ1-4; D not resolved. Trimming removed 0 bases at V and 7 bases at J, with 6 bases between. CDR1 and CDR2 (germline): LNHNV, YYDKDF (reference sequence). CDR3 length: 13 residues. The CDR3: CATSRDEGEKLFF. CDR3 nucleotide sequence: TGTGCCACCAGCAGAGATGAGGGTGAAAAACTGTTTTTT.

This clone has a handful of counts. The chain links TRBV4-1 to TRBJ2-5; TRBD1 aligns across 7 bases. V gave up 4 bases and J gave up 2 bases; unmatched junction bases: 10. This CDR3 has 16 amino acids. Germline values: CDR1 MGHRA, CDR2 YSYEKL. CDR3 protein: CASSPVRGTVQETQYF. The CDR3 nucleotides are TGCGCCAGCAGCCCAGTAAGGGGGACAGTACAAGAGACCCAGTACTTC.

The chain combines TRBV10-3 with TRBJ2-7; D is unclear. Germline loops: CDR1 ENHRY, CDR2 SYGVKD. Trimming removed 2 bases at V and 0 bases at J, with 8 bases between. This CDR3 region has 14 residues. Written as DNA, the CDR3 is TGTGCCATCAGTGAGACAGCTGACTCCTACGAGCAGTACTTC. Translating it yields CAISETADSYEQYF.

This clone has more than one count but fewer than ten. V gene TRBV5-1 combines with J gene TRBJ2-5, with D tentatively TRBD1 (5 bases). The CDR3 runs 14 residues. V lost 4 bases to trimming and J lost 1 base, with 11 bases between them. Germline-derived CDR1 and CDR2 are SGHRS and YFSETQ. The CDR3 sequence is CASSPDDSQETQYF. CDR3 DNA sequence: TGCGCCAGCAGCCCTGACGACAGCCAAGAGACCCAGTACTTC.

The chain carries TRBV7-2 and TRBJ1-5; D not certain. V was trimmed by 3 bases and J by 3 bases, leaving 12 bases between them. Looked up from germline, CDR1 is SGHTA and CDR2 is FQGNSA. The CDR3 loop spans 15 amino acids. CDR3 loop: CASSFDGENNQPQHF. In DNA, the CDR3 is TGTGCCAGCAGCTTTGATGGCGAAAACAATCAGCCCCAGCATTTT.